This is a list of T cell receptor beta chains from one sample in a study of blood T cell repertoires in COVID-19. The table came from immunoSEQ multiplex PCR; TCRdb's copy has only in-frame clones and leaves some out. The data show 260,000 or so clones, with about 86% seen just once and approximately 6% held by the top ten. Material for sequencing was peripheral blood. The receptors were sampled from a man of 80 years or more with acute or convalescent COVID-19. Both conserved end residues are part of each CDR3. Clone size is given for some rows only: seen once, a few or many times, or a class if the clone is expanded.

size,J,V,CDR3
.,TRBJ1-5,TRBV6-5,CASSSRQGYQPQHF
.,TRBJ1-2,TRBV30,CAWTGQAGGYTF
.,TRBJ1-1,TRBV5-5,CASSLGQKHTEAFF
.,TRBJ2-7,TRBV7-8,CASSFTGNSREQYF
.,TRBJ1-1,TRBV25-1,CASSDRQGRSEAFF
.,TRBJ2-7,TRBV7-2,CASSFTLQSGRGRYEQYF
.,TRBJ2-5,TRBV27,CASSLFIWAGETQYF
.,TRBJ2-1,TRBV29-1,CSVGRYVTGVNEQFF
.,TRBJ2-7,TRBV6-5,CASSYYRGEDEQYF
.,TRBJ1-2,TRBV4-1,CASSPGQASYTF
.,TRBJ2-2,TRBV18,CASSSMDTGELFF
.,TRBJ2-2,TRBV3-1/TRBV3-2,CASSRVQGSANTGELFF
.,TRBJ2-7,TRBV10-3,CAINKERAESSYEQYF
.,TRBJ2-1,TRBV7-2,CASSSMGLAGGEQFF
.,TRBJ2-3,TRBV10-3,CAITSGGPSTDTQYF
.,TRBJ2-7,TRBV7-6,CASSLYRAHEQYF
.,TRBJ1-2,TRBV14,CASSQDWTGAGYTF
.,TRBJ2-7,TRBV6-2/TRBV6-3,CASSRQGLYEQYF
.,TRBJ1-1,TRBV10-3,CAISDDRVGTEAFF
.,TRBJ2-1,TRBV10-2,CASRDSGRSYNEQFF
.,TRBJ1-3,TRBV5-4,CASSLAGSGNTIYF
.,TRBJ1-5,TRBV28,CASSLRTGGVNQPQHF
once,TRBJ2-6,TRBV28,CASSLAGINVLTF
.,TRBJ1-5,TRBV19,CASSILGQGVQPQHF
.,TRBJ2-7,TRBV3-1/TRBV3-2,CASTGTSGRAYEQYF
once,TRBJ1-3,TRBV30,CAWRGTGLGNTIYF
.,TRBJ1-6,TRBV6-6,CASSYSQEGSSPLHF
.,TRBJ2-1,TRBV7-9,CASSNRNRIRQDEQFF
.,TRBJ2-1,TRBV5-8,CASSLPGQGAYNEQFF
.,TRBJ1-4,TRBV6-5,CASRNRDNGKLFF
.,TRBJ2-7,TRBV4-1,CASSQGVVTAYEQYF
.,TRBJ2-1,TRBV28,CASSLGAGVGSYNEQFF
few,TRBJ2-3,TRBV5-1,CASSGDNTDTQYF
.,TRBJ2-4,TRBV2,CASGDGRNIQYF
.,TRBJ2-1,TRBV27,CASQTSLEQFF